The rows below give T cell receptor beta chains drawn from one sample of a study of blood T cell repertoires in COVID-19. Assay used: immunoSEQ multiplex PCR; TCRdb lists only in-frame clones, some missing. The sample lists about 280,000 clones, around nine tenths seen once, with roughly 2.3% in the top ten. The sample was peripheral blood. Every receptor here comes from a man aged 45 to 65 with acute or convalescent COVID-19. Each CDR3 is given with its conserved first and last residue. The D gene is left open where the match is weak. Size tells how often a clone was seen (once, few, many) or the class of an expanded clone, and some rows leave it out.

V,D,J,size,CDR3,DNA
TRBV7-3,TRBD1,TRBJ2-7,-,CASSSGTGTYEQYF,TGTGCCAGCAGCTCCGGGACAGGAACCTACGAGCAGTACTTC
TRBV12-3/TRBV12-4,-,TRBJ1-3,once,CASTPGVNTIYF,TGTGCCAGCACCCCCGGTGTAAACACCATATATTTT
TRBV7-9,-,TRBJ2-3,-,CASSQRGGRIDTQYF,TGTGCCAGCAGCCAAAGGGGGGGGCGCATAGATACGCAGTATTTT
TRBV12-5,-,TRBJ1-1,-,CASGHGAVGAFF,TGTGCTAGCGGCCATGGGGCGGTGGGTGCTTTCTTT
TRBV7-2,TRBD1,TRBJ2-2,-,CASSNRDRGVTGELFF,TGTGCCAGCAGCAACCGGGACAGGGGAGTCACCGGGGAGCTGTTTTTT
TRBV2,-,TRBJ1-4,once,CASSLGAAANEKLFF,TGTGCCAGCAGTCTTGGGGCGGCGGCTAATGAAAAACTGTTTTTT
TRBV10-3,-,TRBJ1-2,few,CAISEENRDLYGYTF,TGTGCCATCAGTGAAGAAAACAGAGACCTATATGGCTACACCTTC
TRBV5-1,-,TRBJ2-1,few,CASSLGRGWDEQFF,TGCGCCAGCAGCTTGGGAAGGGGTTGGGATGAGCAGTTCTTC
TRBV2,-,TRBJ1-1,once,CASLPEALGTEAFF,TGTGCCAGCCTCCCGGAGGCCTTAGGGACTGAAGCTTTCTTT
TRBV7-8,-,TRBJ1-2,-,CASSATGYGYTF,TGTGCCAGCAGCGCCACAGGGTATGGCTACACCTTC
TRBV18,-,TRBJ1-2,-,CASSRAMRQKDYGYTF,TGTGCCAGCTCACGAGCAATGAGACAGAAGGACTATGGCTACACCTTC
TRBV10-3,TRBD1,TRBJ1-5,-,CAIKGTGGGQPQHF,TGTGCCATCAAAGGGACAGGGGGCGGTCAGCCCCAGCATTTT
TRBV6-5,-,TRBJ2-1,-,CASSTGKGPYNEQFF,TGTGCCAGCAGTACAGGGAAGGGCCCCTACAATGAGCAGTTCTTC
TRBV18,TRBD1,TRBJ1-2,-,CASSPIAGQNNYGYTF,TGTGCCAGCTCACCGATTGCGGGACAGAATAACTATGGCTACACCTTC
TRBV4-2,TRBD1,TRBJ1-2,-,CASSDPGQGYGYTF,TGTGCCAGCAGCGATCCGGGACAGGGGTATGGCTACACCTTC
TRBV6-1,-,TRBJ1-2,-,CASSERAGYGYTF,TGTGCCAGCAGTGAACGGGCAGGGTACGGCTACACCTTC
TRBV3-1/TRBV3-2,TRBD2,TRBJ2-1,-,CASSRPLLAGNNEQFF,TGTGCCAGCAGCAGACCCTTGCTAGCGGGAAACAATGAGCAGTTCTTC
TRBV4-1,-,TRBJ1-6,-,CASSRTEYNSPLHF,TGCGCCAGCAGCCGGACAGAGTATAATTCACCCCTCCACTTT
TRBV24-1,TRBD2,TRBJ2-1,-,CATSGTGTSGAPSYNEQFF,TGTGCCACCAGTGGAACCGGGACTAGCGGGGCCCCCTCCTACAATGAGCAGTTCTTC
TRBV19,TRBD1,TRBJ1-2,-,CASSITPFYRGTHGYTF,TGTGCCAGTAGTATAACCCCCTTTTACAGGGGAACCCATGGCTACACCTTC
TRBV7-9,-,TRBJ2-1,-,CASSFSAGNEQFF,TGTGCCAGCAGCTTTTCGGCGGGCAATGAGCAGTTCTTC
TRBV5-6,TRBD2,TRBJ2-5,-,CASSLYPGLAGVETQYF,TGTGCCAGCAGCTTGTATCCGGGACTAGCGGGGGTGGAGACCCAGTACTTC
TRBV3-1/TRBV3-2,TRBD1,TRBJ1-1,-,CASSQALLAGGTEAFF,TGTGCCAGCAGCCAAGCCCTCCTGGCAGGGGGCACTGAAGCTTTCTTT
TRBV6-5,-,TRBJ1-3,-,CASSYREVGNTIYF,TGTGCCAGCAGTTACAGGGAGGTCGGAAACACCATATATTTT
TRBV6-1,-,TRBJ1-6,once,CASSEVSSYNSPLHF,TGTGCCAGCAGTGAAGTGAGCTCCTATAATTCACCCCTCCACTTT
TRBV11-2,-,TRBJ2-3,-,CASSLRQQSTDTQYF,TGTGCCAGCAGCTTAAGACAGCAAAGCACAGATACGCAGTATTTT
TRBV5-1,TRBD1,TRBJ1-5,-,CASSLPDRAVQPQHF,TGCGCCAGCAGCTTGCCGGACAGGGCTGTTCAGCCCCAGCATTTT
TRBV9,TRBD1,TRBJ1-4,-,CASSKHHRGPNEKLFF,TGTGCCAGCAGCAAACATCACAGGGGCCCGAATGAAAAACTGTTTTTT
TRBV3-1/TRBV3-2,-,TRBJ2-6,-,CASSRESSGANVLTF,TGTGCCAGCAGCCGTGAGAGCTCTGGGGCCAACGTCCTGACTTTC
TRBV2,TRBD1,TRBJ2-3,once,CASSLDRVGGDTQYF,TGTGCCAGCAGTTTGGACAGGGTGGGTGGAGATACGCAGTATTTT
TRBV5-1,-,TRBJ1-2,-,CASSGTGLQSYGYTF,TGCGCCAGCAGCGGAACAGGTCTCCAATCCTATGGCTACACCTTC
TRBV6-6,TRBD1,TRBJ2-7,once,CASSLGQGFDEQYF,TGTGCCAGCAGTCTCGGACAGGGATTCGACGAGCAGTACTTC
TRBV18,TRBD1,TRBJ2-1,-,CASSQAGGPYNEQFF,TGTGCCAGCTCACAGGCAGGGGGCCCCTACAATGAGCAGTTCTTC
TRBV5-1,-,TRBJ2-2,-,CASSPRTYSEELFF,TGCGCCAGCAGCCCCCGGACTTACTCGGAGGAGCTGTTTTTT
TRBV5-6,TRBD1,TRBJ2-5,few,CASGTGVPYQETQYF,TGTGCCAGCGGCACAGGGGTTCCGTACCAAGAGACCCAGTACTTC
TRBV5-1,TRBD1,TRBJ1-6,-,CASSSGTGQNSPLHF,TGCGCCAGCAGCTCTGGGACAGGGCAGAATTCACCCCTCCACTTT
TRBV7-9,-,TRBJ1-3,-,CASSLVKGAGTSSGNTIYF,TGTGCCAGCAGCTTAGTGAAAGGGGCAGGGACTAGCTCTGGAAACACCATATATTTT
TRBV5-1,-,TRBJ2-3,-,CASSYSEASSTDTQYF,TGCGCCAGCAGCTACTCCGAGGCTTCTAGCACAGATACGCAGTATTTT
TRBV6-2/TRBV6-3,-,TRBJ2-3,-,CASSWETDTQYF,TGTGCCAGCAGTTGGGAGACAGATACGCAGTATTTT
TRBV9,TRBD2,TRBJ2-1,-,CASSSPSGGAGSNNEQFF,TGTGCCAGCAGCTCGCCTAGCGGGGGGGCCGGGTCCAACAATGAGCAGTTCTTC
TRBV7-3,-,TRBJ2-4,-,CASSLGLAKNIQYF,TGTGCCAGCAGCTTGGGACTAGCCAAAAACATTCAGTACTTC
TRBV27,-,TRBJ1-2,-,CASSLGGGSGYTF,TGTGCCAGCAGTTTAGGTGGGGGCTCCGGCTACACCTTC
TRBV6-5,-,TRBJ2-3,-,CASSPTIADTQYF,TGTGCCAGCAGTCCTACGATCGCAGATACGCAGTATTTT
TRBV6-5,-,TRBJ2-2,-,CASRPPGDTGELFF,TGTGCCAGCAGACCTCCGGGGGACACCGGGGAGCTGTTTTTT
TRBV4-2,-,TRBJ2-5,-,CASSQIEGQETQYF,TGTGCCAGCAGCCAAATCGAGGGACAAGAGACCCAGTACTTC
TRBV7-3,-,TRBJ2-5,-,CASSLMGGQETQYF,TGTGCCAGCAGCTTAATGGGGGGACAAGAGACCCAGTACTTC
TRBV30,-,TRBJ1-5,-,CAWSRESGSNQPQHF,TGTGCCTGGAGTCGTGAATCGGGGAGCAATCAGCCCCAGCATTTT
TRBV10-3,-,TRBJ1-1,-,CAISHRQAVEAFF,TGTGCCATCAGTCACCGACAGGCCGTTGAAGCTTTCTTT
TRBV5-1,-,TRBJ2-4,-,CASSSTEGVQYF,TGCGCCAGCAGCTCCACAGAGGGGGTTCAGTACTTC
TRBV10-3,TRBD1,TRBJ1-5,-,CAITFDRAGNQPQHF,TGTGCCATCACTTTCGACAGGGCGGGCAATCAGCCCCAGCATTTT
TRBV29-1,-,TRBJ1-1,-,CSVGAGNTEAFF,TGCAGCGTTGGCGCGGGGAACACTGAAGCTTTCTTT